These 31 T cell receptor beta chains originate from one sample sequenced in a study of blood T cell repertoires in COVID-19. Here immunoSEQ multiplex PCR was the method, and the copy in TCRdb shows in-frame clones only, minus some. The table records a few hundred thousand clones, over 80% of them present only once. Material: peripheral blood. The receptors shown here come from a man aged 25-45 years who had recovered from COVID-19.

The table lists this clone with a count of one. The chain employs TRBV7-2 and TRBJ2-5, with D tentatively TRBD2 (5 bases). Germline V gives CDR1 SGHTA, CDR2 FQGNSA. V was pared by 1 base and J by 1 base, with 16 bases between. This CDR3 region has 17 residues. Written as DNA, the CDR3 is TGTGCCAGCAGCTTAGGGAGGCCAGGAGGCGGCCAAGAGACCCAGTACTTC. Its protein is CASSLGRPGGGQETQYF.

DNA of the CDR3: TGTGCCAGCAGCGTAGCGGGGCGGGGGCCTGAGACCCAGTACTTC. It is translated as CASSVAGRGPETQYF. The chain has TRBV9 and TRBJ2-5; a weak D match, TRBD2 (7 bases). Trimming stripped 0 bases from V and 5 bases from J, with 14 bases between. The CDR3 is 15 amino acids. Germline V lookup: CDR1 SGDLS, CDR2 YYNGEE.

CDR3: CASGKTGSVDTQYF. The CDR3 coding sequence is TGCGCCAGCGGAAAGACAGGGTCGGTGGATACGCAGTATTTT. This chain uses TRBV5-1 with TRBJ2-3; TRBD1 matches at 7 bases. CDR1 and CDR2 (germline): SGHRS, YFSETQ. CDR3 length equals 14 residues. The V segment lost 7 bases and the J segment 6 bases; nucleotides outside the gene matches: 11.

This clone was seen a handful of times. Other DNA sequences within the sample encode an identical CDR3. The CDR3 loop reads CASSLTGYGYTF. In nucleotides, the CDR3 is TGTGCCAGCAGTTTAACAGGGTATGGCTACACCTTC. The chain has TRBV28 and TRBJ1-2; maybe TRBD1 (6 bases). The CDR3 totals 12 residues. Germline-derived CDR1 and CDR2 are MDHEN and SYDVKM. V was pared by 2 bases and J by 5 bases, with 6 bases between.

DNA for the CDR3: TGCGCCAGCAGTGGAGGACTAGCGGGGGGGCCAGATACGCAGTATTTT. Translation: CASSGGLAGGPDTQYF. V gene TRBV10-1 combines with J gene TRBJ2-3; 15 nucleotides align to TRBD2. V dropped 4 bases and J dropped 4; count of bases not matched to a gene: 3. Looked up from germline, CDR1 is WNHNN and CDR2 is SYGVQD (reference sequence). CDR3 length equals 16 residues.

The V and J genes are TRBV19 and TRBJ2-1; 7 nucleotides align to TRBD2. Unmatched junction bases numbered 2, after V lost 4 bases and J lost 2 bases. CDR1 is LNHDA, CDR2 SQIVND, per germline (reference sequence). The CDR3 loop spans 14 amino acids. The CDR3 is CASSKSGTYNEQFF. CDR3 sequence (DNA): TGTGCCAGTAGTAAAAGCGGGACCTACAATGAGCAGTTCTTC.

The V call is TRBV4-2, the J call TRBJ2-2; TRBD1 matches 9 bases. The CDR3 consists of 15 residues. Germline assignment: CDR1 LGHNA and CDR2 YNFKEQ. V lost 4 bases, J lost 6 bases, and 6 bases stayed unmatched. The CDR3 coding sequence is TGTGCCAGCAGCCGTGAACAGGGGGCAGCCGGGGAGCTGTTTTTT. Its translation: CASSREQGAAGELFF.

With respect to this clone: Additional DNA sequences in this sample encode the identical CDR3. The V and J genes are TRBV12-3 or TRBV12-4 and TRBJ1-2; the match to TRBD1 covers 7 bases. There are 13 residues in the CDR3. The trim removed 6 bases at V and 4 bases at J, leaving 5 bases unmatched. This CDR3 reads CASSPDRSYGYTF. The CDR3 DNA reads as TGTGCCAGCAGCCCGGACAGGTCCTATGGCTACACCTTC.

The rearrangement links TRBV6-2 or TRBV6-3 to TRBJ1-2; D gene ambiguous. CDR3 size: 15 residues. Trimming removed 0 bases at V and 7 bases at J, with 15 bases between. Germline lookup yields CDR1 MNHEY and CDR2 SVGEGT. The CDR3: CASSYSYGSGSGYTF. In DNA form, the CDR3 reads TGTGCCAGCAGTTACTCGTATGGGTCGGGGTCTGGCTACACCTTC.

The genes are TRBV2 and TRBJ2-1; 9 nucleotides match TRBD2. Germline values: CDR1 SNHLY, CDR2 FYNNEI. This CDR3 region has 15 residues. J was trimmed by 0 bases and V by 9 bases; bases with no gene match: 6. Here the CDR3 DNA reads TGTGCCAGATCAGCGGGGGGTATCTCCTACAATGAGCAGTTCTTC. Protein sequence: CARSAGGISYNEQFF.

The rearrangement joins TRBV24-1 to TRBJ2-3; D is unclear. CDR1 is KGHDR and CDR2 is SFDVKD in the germline V gene. The V end lost 3 bases, the J end lost 0 bases, and 12 bases lay between the germline ends. CDR3 length: 16 amino acids. CDR3 amino acids: CATSDPQASSTDTQYF. CDR3 in DNA: TGTGCCACCAGTGATCCCCAGGCGTCTAGCACAGATACGCAGTATTTT.

This chain uses TRBV5-4 with TRBJ2-3; TRBD1 matches at 8 bases. V trimming: 4 bases; J trimming: 2 bases; junction bases outside the gene matches: 6. CDR1 SGHNT and CDR2 YYREEE come from the germline V gene (reference sequence). The CDR3 length is 15 residues. This CDR3 is CASSPGGTFTDTQYF. The DNA for the CDR3 is TGTGCCAGCAGCCCAGGGGGCACCTTCACAGATACGCAGTATTTT.

The chain links TRBV4-1 to TRBJ1-4; no definite D call. The CDR3 runs to 14 residues. Germline V gene data show CDR1 as MGHRA and CDR2 as YSYEKL. Trimming took 4 bases from V and 0 from J, leaving 6 bases between them. CDR3 amino acids: CASSLQATNEKLFF. The CDR3 coding sequence is TGCGCCAGCAGCCTCCAGGCAACTAATGAAAAACTGTTTTTT.

The chain has TRBV18 and TRBJ2-7; TRBD1 matches 10 bases. The germline CDR1 and CDR2 sequences are KGHSH and LQKENI. The CDR3 loop spans 13 amino acids. V was clipped by 3 bases and J by 6 bases; unmatched bases: 2. CDR3 amino acids: CASSPTGGGEQYF. CDR3 in DNA: TGTGCCAGCTCACCGACAGGGGGCGGCGAGCAGTACTTC.

The V and J genes are TRBV5-1 and TRBJ2-7; 7 bases are shared with TRBD1. Losses at the gene ends were 4 bases for V and 2 bases for J; bases not matched to a gene: 9. The CDR3 loop spans 15 amino acids. Germline loops: CDR1 SGHRS, CDR2 YFSETQ. The CDR3 bases are TGCGCCAGCAGCACAGGACAGGCCCTGCCCTACGAGCAGTACTTC. Translated: CASSTGQALPYEQYF.

The chain links TRBV29-1 to TRBJ1-2, with D unclear. CDR1 and CDR2 from the germline V gene are SQVTM and ANQGSEA. CDR3 size: 14 residues. With 5 bases removed from V and 2 bases from J, the gap between germline ends came to 15 bases. CDR3 amino acids: CSVLLSYPNYGYTF. The DNA for the CDR3 is TGCAGCGTTTTGCTATCCTATCCAAACTATGGCTACACCTTC.

This clone was found once. This chain uses TRBV28 with TRBJ1-2, with 7 bases that match TRBD1. With V trimmed by 2 bases and J by 6 bases, 9 bases remained unmatched. Germline loops: CDR1 MDHEN, CDR2 SYDVKM. The CDR3 contains 15 residues. CDR3 coding DNA: TGTGCCAGCAGTTTAAATGCAGGGGGAAACGATGGCTACACCTTC. Protein: CASSLNAGGNDGYTF.

This clone was counted once. The CDR3 DNA follows: TGTGCCAGCAGGGAGGGAGAGAACACTGAAGCTTTCTTT. Its translation: CASREGENTEAFF. The chain carries TRBV2 and TRBJ1-1; D is unresolved. The V end was cut by 6 bases, the J end by 1 base, with 9 bases between. CDR3 length: 13 amino acids. Germline V gives CDR1 SNHLY, CDR2 FYNNEI.

This clone has just a few counts. The CDR3: CASSPSGQVKAEAFF. The CDR3, as DNA: TGTGCCAGCAGCCCGAGCGGACAGGTCAAGGCTGAAGCTTTCTTT. The chain is built from TRBV9 and TRBJ1-1; 7 bases are a match to TRBD1. The V segment lost 4 bases and the J segment 6 bases; nucleotides outside the gene matches: 12. Germline loops: CDR1 SGDLS, CDR2 YYNGEE. The CDR3 totals 15 residues.

V usage is TRBV28 and J usage is TRBJ1-3; the D gene is possibly TRBD1 (6 bases). CDR1 and CDR2 (germline): MDHEN, SYDVKM. Trimming took off 10 bases at V and 6 bases at J, with 22 bases between the two ends. The CDR3 covers 15 residues. DNA for the CDR3: TGTGCCATCTTGCTGTCGTTTCGGGGGGCAAACACCATATATTTT. This translates into CAILLSFRGANTIYF.

This chain joins TRBV10-3 and TRBJ1-2; the match to TRBD1 covers 7 bases. Losses at the gene ends were 7 bases for V and 4 bases for J; bases not matched to a gene: 6. CDR3 size: 13 residues. Germline V CDR1 and CDR2: ENHRY, SYGVKD. The CDR3 loop is CAITERQGYGYTF. CDR3 DNA: TGTGCCATCACGGAGAGACAGGGCTATGGCTACACCTTC.

The chain uses TRBV9 and TRBJ1-1; TRBD1 aligns across 11 bases. Germline V CDR1 and CDR2: SGDLS, YYNGEE. V lost 2 bases, J lost 3 bases, and 3 bases stayed unmatched. The CDR3 consists of 15 residues. In DNA form, the CDR3 reads TGTGCCAGCAGCGTGATGGGACAGGGGGACACTGAAGCTTTCTTT. Its protein product is CASSVMGQGDTEAFF.

The genes are TRBV2 and TRBJ1-6; D possibly corresponds to TRBD1 (6 bases). This CDR3 region has 17 residues. V lost 6 bases, J lost 5 bases, and 20 bases lay in between. Per germline, CDR1 SNHLY and CDR2 FYNNEI. CDR3 sequence: CASRSRDRNMDNSPLHF. The CDR3 DNA reads as TGTGCCAGCAGATCCCGCGACAGGAATATGGATAATTCACCCCTCCACTTT.

The rearrangement links TRBV28 to TRBJ2-7, with D unclear. The V gene lost 8 bases and the J gene lost 7 bases, with 21 bases spanning the gap. The length of the CDR3 is 14 residues. Germline values: CDR1 MDHEN, CDR2 SYDVKM. CDR3 sequence: CASSCPGHLLEQYV. The CDR3 DNA reads TGTGCCAGCTCCTGCCCGGGTCACCTCTTAGAGCAGTACGTC.

The rearrangement uses TRBV6-5 and TRBJ2-7; D perhaps matches TRBD2 (6 bases). With 0 bases removed from V and 6 bases from J, the gap between germline ends came to 15 bases. This CDR3 has 15 residues. CDR1 and CDR2 (germline): MNHEY, SVGAGI. The CDR3 is CASSYSPRGEAEQYF. The CDR3 DNA sequence: TGTGCCAGCAGTTACTCTCCTAGAGGGGAGGCCGAGCAGTACTTC.

The chain couples TRBV28 to TRBJ2-5, with a possible D match to TRBD1 (6 bases). V was trimmed by 4 bases and J by 4 bases, leaving 16 bases between them. Germline CDR1 and CDR2: MDHEN and SYDVKM. This CDR3 region has 15 residues. The CDR3 protein is CASSSGQLVRETQYF. The CDR3, as DNA: TGTGCCAGCAGTTCGGGACAACTGGTTCGAGAGACCCAGTACTTC.

The rearrangement links TRBV21-1 to TRBJ2-7; the table calls TRBD1, which could not be checked here. TRBV21-1 is a pseudogene locus. The CDR3 length is 11 residues. In DNA, the CDR3 is TGTGCCAGCAACACAGGGGCCGAGCAGTACTTC. This sequence encodes CASNTGAEQYF.

CDR3 coding DNA: TGTGCCAGCAGCCCACCCGGGGGGCGCGCCTATGGCTACACCTTC. Translated: CASSPPGGRAYGYTF. The rearrangement links TRBV7-2 to TRBJ1-2; a weak D match, TRBD1 (6 bases). Germline lookup yields CDR1 SGHTA and CDR2 FQGNSA. The CDR3 runs to 15 residues. Trimming left V 5 bases short and J 4 bases short, with 17 bases between.

The V call is TRBV7-8, the J call TRBJ1-2, with D possibly matching TRBD1 (6 bases). The V end lost 5 bases, the J end lost 5 bases, and 15 bases lay between the germline ends. Per germline, CDR1 SGHVS and CDR2 FQNEAQ. The CDR3 is 14 amino acids. CDR3: CASSQRLQGYGYTF. The CDR3 DNA is TGTGCCAGCAGCCAAAGATTACAGGGATATGGCTACACCTTC.

This clone came up a few times. The chain combines TRBV10-1 with TRBJ2-1, with 10 bases identical to TRBD2. Germline assignment: CDR1 WNHNN and CDR2 SYGVQD (reference sequence). The V segment lost 6 bases and the J segment 5 bases; nucleotides outside the gene matches: 4. CDR3 size: 14 residues. DNA for the CDR3: TGCGCCAGCAGCCGTAGCGGGGGGAACAATGAGCAGTTCTTC. Its translation: CASSRSGGNNEQFF.

This chain joins TRBV24-1 and TRBJ2-1; TRBD2 matches at 11 bases. CDR3 size: 16 residues. Germline CDR1 KGHDR, CDR2 SFDVKD. With V trimmed by 1 base and J by 4 bases, 2 bases remained unmatched. The CDR3 DNA sequence: TGTGCCACCAGTGATTTAGGGACTAGCGGATACAATGAGCAGTTCTTC. It encodes CATSDLGTSGYNEQFF.